The T cell receptor (beta chain) under discussion was sequenced for a study of blood T cell repertoires in COVID-19 (dated by TCRdb to about 2020). Concerning the study at large: Samples from collaborators originated in the United States, Italy and Spain and spanned both the acute and convalescent phases of COVID-19. A freely available public database, intended as a resource for researchers studying the immune response to SARS-CoV-2, is where the repertoires were released. The sample metadata nearly always contained a de-identified subject ID, COVID-19 status, age in years and sex. Deeply sampled blood TCRbeta repertoires from subjects exposed to, actively infected with, or recovered from COVID-19 were included in the dataset. The material from the prospective study consisted of cDNA or gDNA derived from T cells, B-cell-depleted T cells, or PBMCs. Samples were obtained from the ongoing ImmuneRACE study (first 160 participants) and from about 1,300 subjects provided by 6 global collaborators. Where HLA class I and class II types were available, the types were taken from metadata supplied by the sample provider, not from assay-based typing.

The paper as a whole reports these results and caveats: Clinical and demographic metadata were provided uncurated, with the amount varying by source and participant.

TCRbeta CDR3 regions were amplified from genomic DNA by means of the immunoSEQ Assay, a bias-controlled multiplex PCR. Under the source paper's analysis protocol: The number of nucleated cells in each sample was estimated by amplification of reference gene primers within the assay. To quantify the absolute abundance of each unique TCRbeta CDR3 rearrangement, sequence reads were collapsed and filtered. For each sample, productive Simpson clonality was calculated as the square root of Simpson's diversity index across productive rearrangements. TCRdb obtained this table from immuneACCESS and retained in-frame rearrangements with V and J assigned. These tables miss some clones; where compared with another copy, unresolved V genes account for less than half of the shortfall, and the remainder is unexplained. Clonal size and the V and J genes are those of that table, whereas D and trimming came from the DNA. Within this sample are under 500,000 clones, with roughly 90% of them counted one time only. The leading ten clones occupy around 4.4% of the sample.

Whole blood was collected in K2EDTA tubes by collaborating institutions according to the institutions' own protocols. For TCRbeta analysis, collaborators shipped samples in one of three forms: frozen whole blood, isolated PBMCs, or DNA extracted from either of those sample types. In the case of this clone: The antigen this receptor binds is unknown. No per-base quality is available; no much larger clone lies one base away.

Including the terminal cysteine and phenylalanine, the CDR3 comprises 14 residues. Of all the DNA, just the CDR3 is kept, 42 bases in frame from base 1. Ends trimmed: V by 6 bases, J by 2 bases; bases unmatched to a gene: 6. The germline V gene supplies CDR1 MDHEN and CDR2 SYDVKM. The V and J segments used are TRBV28 and TRBJ2-7, and 8 junction bases match TRBD1. The TCR comes from a woman aged 25 to 39 with acute or convalescent COVID-19. Source material: peripheral blood. The nucleotides read TGTGCCAGCAGCCTGGGACAGGCCACCTACGAGCAGTACTTC. Its product reads: CASSLGQATYEQYF.